This TCR beta chain was identified during a study of T cell changes during pregnancy in multiple sclerosis. The table came from immunoSEQ multiplex PCR; TCRdb's copy has only in-frame clones and leaves some out. This sample carries 73,000 or so clones, 91% of them seen once, and the ten largest clones take roughly 0.87%. Trimming took off 3 bases at V and 7 bases at J, with 7 bases between the two ends. The CDR3 has 13 amino acids. The V gene's germline CDR1 is LNHDA and CDR2 SQIVND (reference sequence). This chain connects TRBV19 to TRBJ1-6; no firm D call. The receptor was derived from a female donor with multiple sclerosis, enrolled in a pregnancy study. The input for sequencing was peripheral blood, taken in the second trimester of pregnancy. This CDR3 reads CASSITENSPLHF. Here the CDR3 DNA reads TGTGCCAGTAGTATTACAGAAAATTCACCCCTCCACTTT.